The 24 T cell receptor beta chains below were found in one sample sequenced in a study of blood T cell repertoires in COVID-19 (dated by TCRdb to 2020 to 2021). Libraries were prepared through the immunoSEQ multiplex PCR assay. Held by TCRdb, this immuneACCESS table contains in-frame sequences only and omits some clones. Under half of the omission traces to an unresolved V gene where checked; the cause of the rest is unknown. In all, the sample holds about 150,000 clones, and approximately 81% of those were seen once. The ten largest clonotypes hold approximately 14% of the sample. Sequenced: peripheral blood. All receptors come from a man younger than 30 with active or convalescent COVID-19.

This chain uses TRBV4-2 with TRBJ1-2; a weak D match, TRBD1 (6 bases). The CDR3 length is 16 residues. Germline V gene data show CDR1 as LGHNA and CDR2 as YNFKEQ. V was pared by 0 bases and J by 4 bases, with 15 bases between. As DNA, the CDR3 is TGTGCCAGCAGCCAAGATTGGCAGGGGTCGCTCTATGGCTACACCTTC. Protein sequence: CASSQDWQGSLYGYTF.

V is TRBV6-5 and J is TRBJ1-5; the match to TRBD1 covers 7 bases. This CDR3 is built from 15 residues. The junction had 10 bases not matched to a gene; V was cut back by 6 bases and J by 5 bases. The V gene's germline CDR1 is MNHEY and CDR2 SVGAGI. This chain's CDR3 is CASRPLTGTYQPQHF. In nucleotides, the CDR3 is TGTGCCAGCAGACCCCTGACAGGGACCTATCAGCCCCAGCATTTT.

The genes are TRBV2 and TRBJ2-3, with D uncertain. Trimming pared 6 bases from V and 6 bases from J, leaving 13 bases between. CDR1 SNHLY and CDR2 FYNNEI come from the germline V gene. The CDR3 runs 13 residues. The CDR3 is CASRPTPGDTQYF. DNA of the CDR3: TGTGCCAGCAGACCTACCCCAGGCGATACGCAGTATTTT.

This clone came up a few times. The CDR3 spells CASRRGLGSYGYTF. The CDR3 region has the DNA TGTGCCAGCAGGAGGGGGTTGGGTAGCTATGGCTACACCTTC. The J gene is TRBJ1-2, the V gene TRBV2; possibly TRBD1 for D (6 bases). The CDR3 extends over 14 amino acids. Germline values: CDR1 SNHLY, CDR2 FYNNEI. V lost 6 bases to trimming and J lost 4 bases, with 15 bases between them.

The chain combines TRBV18 with TRBJ2-7; 10 bases are shared with TRBD2. This CDR3 spans 17 amino acids. The junction had 10 bases not matched to a gene; V was cut back by 2 bases and J by 3 bases. The germline gives CDR1 KGHSH, CDR2 LQKENI. For the CDR3, the DNA is TGTGCCAGCTCACCAGGCCTCTTCTGGACTAGCGGCTACGAGCAGTACTTC. This translates into CASSPGLFWTSGYEQYF. The full variable domain, with the rest looked up from reference TRBV18 and TRBJ2-7, is NAGVMQNPRHLVRRRGQEARLRCSPMKGHSHVYWYRQLPEEGLKFMVYLQKENIIDESGMPKERFSAEFPKEGPSILRIQQVVRGDSAAYFCASSPGLFWTSGYEQYFGPGTRLTVT.

This chain links TRBV4-3 with TRBJ1-1; TRBD1 is a possible D gene (5 bases). The CDR3 is 16 amino acids. The V end was cut by 0 bases, the J end by 4 bases, with 15 bases between. Germline V gene sequence: CDR1 LGHNA, CDR2 YSLEER. The CDR3 DNA is TGCGCCAGCAGCCAAGATTCGGGCAGGGAAGCCACTGAAGCTTTCTTT. It yields the protein CASSQDSGREATEAFF.

The chain links TRBV13 to TRBJ1-6; 9 bases match TRBD1. The germline V gene encodes CDR1 PRHDT and CDR2 FYEKMQ (reference sequence). V shed 5 bases, J shed 12 bases, and the junction held 14 bases outside the gene matches. The CDR3 extends over 16 amino acids. CDR3 amino acids: CASSPHRGTGLGPLHF. Here the CDR3 DNA reads TGTGCCAGCAGCCCCCATCGCGGGACAGGGTTAGGACCCCTCCACTTT.

The chain carries TRBV6-5 and TRBJ1-6; D ambiguous. Germline V lookup: CDR1 MNHEY, CDR2 SVGAGI. The length of the CDR3 is 13 residues. V was trimmed by 6 bases and J by 9 bases, leaving 12 bases between them. The CDR3 DNA sequence: TGTGCCAGCAGGGAGGTTTTTGTTTCACCCCTCCACTTT. It translates to CASREVFVSPLHF.

The chain has TRBV18 and TRBJ1-2, with 7 positions matching TRBD1. J lost 8 bases, V lost 3 bases, and 6 bases had no gene match. CDR1 KGHSH and CDR2 LQKENI come from the germline V gene. This CDR3 region has 13 residues. This chain's CDR3 is CASSPLDRDGYTF. CDR3 DNA: TGTGCCAGCTCACCCCTTGACAGGGACGGCTACACCTTC.

Note on this clone: This specimen includes other DNA sequences encoding the same CDR3. V is TRBV5-4 and J is TRBJ2-6; D perhaps matches TRBD2 (7 bases). This CDR3 region has 16 residues. Germline V gene data show CDR1 as SGHNT and CDR2 as YYREEE (reference sequence). V was clipped by 5 bases and J by 4 bases, with 16 bases between them. CDR3 sequence: CASSFEGGAGANVLTF. As DNA, the CDR3 is TGTGCCAGCAGTTTCGAAGGGGGGGCGGGGGCCAACGTCCTGACTTTC.

This clone came up once. The chain uses TRBV5-1 and TRBJ1-4, with a possible D match to TRBD1 (6 bases). This CDR3 comprises 15 residues. The germline V gene encodes CDR1 SGHRS and CDR2 YFSETQ. Trimming removed 3 bases at V and 0 bases at J, with 9 bases between. The CDR3 nucleotides are TGCGCCAGCAGCTGGACAGATGCAACTAATGAAAAACTGTTTTTT. Residues: CASSWTDATNEKLFF.

The chain is built from TRBV7-6 and TRBJ2-7, with D possibly being TRBD1 (6 bases). The CDR3 covers 16 residues. CDR1 and CDR2 from the germline V gene are SGHVS and FNYEAQ. V was trimmed by 5 bases and J by 6 bases, leaving 23 bases between them. CDR3 sequence (DNA): TGTGCCAGCAGCAAAATGACAGGTCTGAAGTTGAGCGAGCAGTACTTC. Amino acids: CASSKMTGLKLSEQYF.

This clone appeared a few times. The junction departs from germline at one end; a sequencing error may be responsible. This chain uses TRBV7-7 with TRBJ2-2; TRBD2 might be the D (6 bases). Germline CDR1 and CDR2: SSHAT and FNYEAQ (reference sequence). The CDR3 has 15 amino acids. CDR3 region: CASSLRTAGTGELFF. The CDR3 nucleotides are TGTGCTAGCAGCCTCCGAACAGCGGGCACCGGGGAGCTGTTTTTT. Drawing the rest from reference TRBV7-7 and TRBJ2-2, the complete variable domain is GAGVSQSPRYKVTKRGQDVTLRCDPISSHATLYWYQQALGQGPEFLTYFNYEAQPDKSGLPSDRFSAERPEGSISTLTIQRTEQRDSAMYRCASSLRTAGTGELFFGEGSRLTVL.

The count of this clone is one. The chain carries TRBV5-1 and TRBJ2-1, with 7 bases identical to TRBD2. The CDR3 sequence is 20 residues long. The germline V gene encodes CDR1 SGHRS and CDR2 YFSETQ. The ends lost 1 base at V and 0 bases at J; junction bases unmatched: 16. CDR3 DNA: TGCGCCAGCAGCTTGTCGGGGGGACTCTTCGCTAGGGGCTCCTACAATGAGCAGTTCTTC. Amino acid sequence: CASSLSGGLFARGSYNEQFF.

This chain joins TRBV2 and TRBJ2-2; a possible D gene is TRBD1 (5 bases). V dropped 5 bases and J dropped 11 bases, with 15 bases sitting between them. This CDR3 region has 13 residues. Germline V gives CDR1 SNHLY, CDR2 FYNNEI. The CDR3 bases are TGTGCCAGCAGTAGGGGCAGTCCTAGTGAGCTGTTTTTT. Protein product: CASSRGSPSELFF.

The rearrangement links TRBV5-1 to TRBJ2-2, with 11 positions matching TRBD1. CDR1 and CDR2 from the germline V gene are SGHRS and YFSETQ. This CDR3 region has 15 residues. V was clipped by 5 bases and J by 3 bases; unmatched bases: 3. The CDR3 DNA is TGCGCCAGCAGAAAGGGACAGGGGGACACCGGGGAGCTGTTTTTT. Protein product: CASRKGQGDTGELFF.

This sequence joins TRBV6-5 and TRBJ1-1; no firm D call. Deletions cut 2 bases from V and 6 bases from J, with 16 bases between. Germline V gene lookup returns CDR1 MNHEY and CDR2 SVGAGI. The CDR3 sequence is 15 residues long. The CDR3 sequence: CASSYRGPEVAEAFF. CDR3 coding DNA: TGTGCCAGCAGTTACCGCGGCCCCGAGGTTGCTGAAGCTTTCTTT.

CDR3 DNA: TGCGCCAGCAGCGAGGACAGAGTTTATGGCTACACCTTC. This sequence encodes CASSEDRVYGYTF. This rearrangement joins TRBV5-1 to TRBJ1-2; D is perhaps TRBD1 (6 bases). V dropped 4 bases and J dropped 5 bases, with 12 bases sitting between them. Germline V gene sequence: CDR1 SGHRS, CDR2 YFSETQ. CDR3 size: 13 residues.

This clone showed up just a few times. V is TRBV5-8 and J is TRBJ2-7; TRBD2 might be the D (6 bases). This CDR3 is 15 amino acids long. Germline CDR1 and CDR2: SGHTS and YDEGEE. The germline V and J ends were trimmed by 0 bases and 3 bases, with 13 bases remaining between them. The CDR3 coding sequence is TGTGCCAGCAGCTTGGTTTACGGGAGTGGCTACGAGCAGTACTTC. Its protein is CASSLVYGSGYEQYF.

The J gene is TRBJ1-1, the V gene TRBV19; no definite D call. The germline V gene encodes CDR1 LNHDA and CDR2 SQIVND (reference sequence). This CDR3 has 16 residues. The V end was cut by 4 bases, the J end by 0 bases, with 15 bases between. CDR3 sequence: CASSTTEKSLNTEAFF. The CDR3 DNA is TGTGCCAGTAGTACTACAGAGAAAAGCTTGAACACTGAAGCTTTCTTT.

The rearrangement links TRBV6-6 to TRBJ1-1; the D gene is possibly TRBD1 (5 bases). The germline V gene has CDR1 MNHNY and CDR2 SVGAGI (reference sequence). Between the trimmed V and J ends, which lost 6 bases and 6 bases, there was a span of 11 bases. This CDR3 region has 12 residues. The CDR3 nucleotides are TGTGCCAGCAGGCAGGGCGACGCTGAAGCTTTCTTT. Translating it yields CASRQGDAEAFF.

This rearrangement joins TRBV9 to TRBJ1-2; 8 nucleotides agree with TRBD1. Germline assignment: CDR1 SGDLS and CDR2 YYNGEE. The CDR3 runs to 13 residues. Losses at the gene ends were 3 bases for V and 3 bases for J; bases not matched to a gene: 1. The DNA for the CDR3 is TGTGCCAGCAGCGAGACAGGGGACTATGGCTACACCTTC. Its translation is CASSETGDYGYTF.

In its sample, this clone was seen once. The chain couples TRBV11-2 to TRBJ2-1; 16 positions match TRBD2. The CDR3 contains 17 residues. J was trimmed by 4 bases and V by 4 bases; bases with no gene match: 4. Germline CDR1 and CDR2: SGHAT and FQNNGV. The CDR3 DNA sequence: TGTGCCAGCAGCTCGGGACTAGCGGGAGGGTTGTACAATGAGCAGTTCTTC. It codes for CASSSGLAGGLYNEQFF.

The rearrangement links TRBV3-1 (or the pseudogene TRBV3-2) to TRBJ2-7; 8 bases agree with TRBD1. Germline trimming cut 3 bases from V and 1 base from J; bases unmatched to any gene: 8. In germline, CDR1 is LGHDT, CDR2 YNNKEL (reference sequence). The CDR3 totals 16 residues. CDR3 bases: TGTGCCAGCAGCCACATCGGACAGGGACGTTCCTACGAGCAGTACTTC. Its translation is CASSHIGQGRSYEQYF.